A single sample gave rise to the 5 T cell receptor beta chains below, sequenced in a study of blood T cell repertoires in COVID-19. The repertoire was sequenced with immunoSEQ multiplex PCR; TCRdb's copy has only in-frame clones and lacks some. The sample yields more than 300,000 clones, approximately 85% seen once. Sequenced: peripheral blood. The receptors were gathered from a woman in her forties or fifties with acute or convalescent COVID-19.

The CDR3 is CASSAGIQGAGGDEQFF. DNA of the CDR3: TGCGCCAGCAGCGCGGGAATACAGGGGGCAGGTGGGGATGAGCAGTTCTTC. The V and J genes are TRBV5-1 and TRBJ2-1, with 9 bases aligning to TRBD1. Germline assignment: CDR1 SGHRS and CDR2 YFSETQ. The length of the CDR3 is 17 residues. V shed 4 bases, J shed 8 bases, and the junction held 16 bases outside the gene matches.

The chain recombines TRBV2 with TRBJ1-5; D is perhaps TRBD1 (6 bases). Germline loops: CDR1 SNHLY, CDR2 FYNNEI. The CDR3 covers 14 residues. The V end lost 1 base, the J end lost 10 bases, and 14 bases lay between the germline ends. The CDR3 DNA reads TGTGCCAGCAGTGAAGGGGGGCGCCCAGGACCCCAGCATTTT. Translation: CASSEGGRPGPQHF.

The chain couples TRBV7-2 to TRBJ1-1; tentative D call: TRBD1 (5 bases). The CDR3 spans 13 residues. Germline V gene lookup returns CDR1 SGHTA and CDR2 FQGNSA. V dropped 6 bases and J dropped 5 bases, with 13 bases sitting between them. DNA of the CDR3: TGTGCCAGCAGTCCCGGCGGGGCTACTGAAGCTTTCTTT. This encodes CASSPGGATEAFF.

The CDR3 spells CASSDRKGSYEQYF. The CDR3 region has the DNA TGTGCCAGCAGTGACAGGAAGGGGTCCTACGAGCAGTACTTC. This chain connects TRBV6-2 or TRBV6-3 to TRBJ2-7; D is perhaps TRBD1 (6 bases). Germline V CDR1 and CDR2: MNHEY, SVGEGT. The CDR3 is 14 amino acids. V was pared by 5 bases and J by 1 base, with 12 bases between.

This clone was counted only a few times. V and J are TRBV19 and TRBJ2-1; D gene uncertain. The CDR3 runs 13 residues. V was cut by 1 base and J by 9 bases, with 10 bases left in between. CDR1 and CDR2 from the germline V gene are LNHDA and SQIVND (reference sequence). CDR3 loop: CASSIAFSSEQFF. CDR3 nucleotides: TGTGCCAGTAGTATAGCTTTTTCGAGTGAGCAGTTCTTC.